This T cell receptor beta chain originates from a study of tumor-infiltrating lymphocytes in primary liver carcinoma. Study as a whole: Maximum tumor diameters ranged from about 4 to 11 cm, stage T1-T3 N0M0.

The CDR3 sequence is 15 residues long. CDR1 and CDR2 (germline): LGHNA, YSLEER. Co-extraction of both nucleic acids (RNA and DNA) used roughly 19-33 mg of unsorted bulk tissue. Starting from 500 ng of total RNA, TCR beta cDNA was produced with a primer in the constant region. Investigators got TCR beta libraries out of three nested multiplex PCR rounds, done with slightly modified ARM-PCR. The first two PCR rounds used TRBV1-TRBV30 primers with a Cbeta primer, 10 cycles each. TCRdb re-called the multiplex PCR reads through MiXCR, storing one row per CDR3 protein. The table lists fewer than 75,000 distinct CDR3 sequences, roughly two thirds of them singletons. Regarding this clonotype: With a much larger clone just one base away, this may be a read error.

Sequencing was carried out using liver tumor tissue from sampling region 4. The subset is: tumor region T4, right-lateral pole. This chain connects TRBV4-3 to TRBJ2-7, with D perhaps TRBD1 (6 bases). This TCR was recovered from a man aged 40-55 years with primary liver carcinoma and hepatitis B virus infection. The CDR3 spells CASSQDLTGSYEEYF. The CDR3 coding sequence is TGCGCCAGCAGCCAAGACCTGACAGGCTCCTACGAGGAGTACTTC.